This T cell receptor beta chain was captured by sequencing in a study of breast tumors, draining lymph nodes, adjacent tissues. Study-level results: Data fit most tumor T cells coming from lymph node, expanding in tumor. Data only fit, rather than demonstrated, lymph node origin of most tumor T cells.

As for this clonotype: No antigen is known for it.

TCRdb used MiXCR to reprocess the multiplex PCR reads, holding one entry per CDR3 protein. This table holds around 300,000 distinct CDR3 sequences, about 33% found once. Axillary draining lymph nodes of breast cancer patients supplied the node samples. The length of the CDR3 is 16 residues. Trimming cost V 5 bases and J 9 bases, with 22 bases left between them. Germline V lookup: CDR1 SGHAT, CDR2 FQDESV (reference sequence). Input material: axillary lymph node tissue. The sequence came from a female donor with breast cancer. Some clones in this sample may be carry-over from other donors' samples. The V call is TRBV11-1, the J call TRBJ2-2; the D gene is possibly TRBD2 (5 bases). As DNA, the CDR3 is TGTGCCAGCAGCGGACGTGGGCAGCCTAGCAGCCGGGAGCTGTTTTTT. Translated: CASSGRGQPSSRELFF.